This T cell receptor (beta chain) was sequenced for a study of T-cell memory formation after mild COVID-19 (dated by TCRdb to the early 2020s). About the full investigation: TCR sequence clusters from the two donors were found to be largely donor specific. In two donors, T-cell clones that expanded and contracted after mild COVID-19 were followed by sequencing TCRalpha and TCRbeta repertoires longitudinally. Two young, previously healthy adult volunteers, one female and one male, were included in the cohort. The full study reports these points: Contracting CD4+ clones were located mainly in the CM and EM memory subsets, whereas CD8+ clones were found to be enriched in EMRA. The study included only a couple of mild cases, and larger cohorts that include severe cases with pre-infection samples were judged to be necessary. Balanced CD4/CD8 phenotypes were observed for clones contracting from day 15 to 85, whereas a bias towards CD4+ was observed for a second wave of clones expanding from day 15 to 37. SARS-CoV-2 specificity of the second-wave clones peaking on day 37 was not confirmed. Some responding clones were found in pre-infection memory, which suggests that pre-existing cross-reactive memory T cells took part in the SARS-CoV-2 response.

Ficoll-Paque density gradient centrifugation was the method used to isolate PBMCs. A note on this clonotype: Its antigen remains unidentified. No qualities accompany the bases; no much larger clone lies one base away.

The sample was run on an Illumina NovaSeq 6000. TCRalpha and TCRbeta cDNA libraries were constructed by 5'RACE with constant-segment primers, with sample barcodes and unique molecular identifiers being introduced. Trizol reagent was used to extract RNA from every sample. Amplification of the libraries took two PCR steps, and the second step added a second sample barcode plus Illumina TruSeq adapters. Libraries were sequenced on an Illumina NovaSeq with 2 x 150 bp paired-end reads. The paper's processing steps were these. The reads were demultiplexed and collapsed into UMI-guided consensus sequences using migec v1.2.7. Using mixcr v2.1.11, the UMI consensuses were aligned to TRA and TRB V and J templates and assembled into clonotypes. Clonotypes were classified as expanded or contracted when called significant by both edgeR and NoisET, with noise models trained on biological replicates. For edgeR calls, the cutoffs were a false discovery rate-adjusted p below 0.01 and a log2 fold-change threshold of 1. As an exploratory analysis of dynamics, PCA with hierarchical clustering was applied to max-normalized trajectories of the 1000 most abundant clonotypes. Separately sequenced CD4+ and CD8+ repertoires were used to assign a CD4 or CD8 phenotype to each responding clone. TCRdb took the public reads, trimmed them with fastp at Q25, ran MiXCR for clone calling and kept in-frame beta chains. Rows merge per CDR3 protein into single entries with the most common DNA and genes. TCRdb assigned the V and J calls; the authors' analysis was not used. This sample is represented by approximately 390,000 distinct CDR3 sequences; 15% to 20% of them were singletons. About 22% of the sample rests with the top ten.

Looking up the germline V gene (reference sequence) yields CDR1 SEHNR and CDR2 FQNEAQ. V loses 4 bases, J loses 3 bases, and the germline ends lie 16 bases apart. From the cysteine through the valine, the CDR3 covers 15 amino acids. The CDR3 DNA has 45 bases and is translated from base 1. This chain is built from TRBV7-9 and TRBJ2-7; TRBD1 is possibly the D segment (5 matching bases). This receptor was obtained from a man between 18 and 29 years old who had mild COVID-19 (a few samples of this study predate the infection). The sample titles of this study are shuffled in the database, so cell type and time point are left out; the donor was told from shared clones. Sequencing used PBMCs or a T cell subset sorted from them (not recorded which). The CDR3 reads as follows: CASSSQGRNLYEQYV. The base sequence is TGTGCCAGCAGCTCGCAGGGCAGAAACCTCTACGAGCAGTACGTC.